The rows below give T cell receptor beta chains drawn from one sample of a study of a mutant IDH1 vaccine in newly diagnosed glioma. Only in-frame clones appear in the TCRdb table, and some are missing; sequencing was by immunoSEQ multiplex PCR. This sample has some 15,000 clones, with 80% to 90% found just once. The specimen comprised PBMCs, sampled from a glioma patient treated with radiotherapy, temozolomide or both. These TCRs come from a woman in her forties with glioma. Some clones in this sample may be carry-over from other donors' samples. The CDR3 runs from the conserved cysteine through the conserved F or W. D genes are given only for firm matches. A clone size is listed for some rows: how often the clone was seen (once, few, many), or a class if it is expanded.

D | size | length | J | V | CDR3 | DNA
- | - | 13 | TRBJ2-7 | TRBV30 | CAWSVGAAYEQYF | TGTGCCTGGAGTGTAGGGGCGGCCTACGAGCAGTACTTC
- | - | 12 | TRBJ2-1 | TRBV6-6 | CASSPIRVGQFF | TGTGCCAGCAGTCCCATTCGGGTCGGGCAGTTCTTC
TRBD1 | - | 14 | TRBJ1-2 | TRBV29-1 | CSVIRQGPNYGYTF | TGCAGCGTTATACGACAGGGACCTAACTATGGCTACACCTTC
TRBD2 | - | 17 | TRBJ2-5 | TRBV7-6 | CASSLGVAGEGLETQYF | TGTGCCAGCAGCCTTGGGGTAGCGGGAGAGGGGCTGGAGACCCAGTACTTC
- | - | 14 | TRBJ1-5 | TRBV9 | CASSLGTDNQPQHF | TGTGCCAGCAGCCTTGGGACGGACAATCAGCCCCAGCATTTT
TRBD2 | - | 15 | TRBJ2-1 | TRBV27 | CASSWGGSAYNEQFF | TGTGCCAGCAGTTGGGGCGGGAGCGCCTACAATGAGCAGTTCTTC
- | - | 13 | TRBJ1-2 | TRBV6-4 | CASSNTGTYGYTF | TGTGCCAGCAGCAATACAGGGACGTATGGCTACACCTTC
- | - | 14 | TRBJ2-7 | TRBV5-1 | CASSLVGYSYEQYF | TGCGCCAGCAGCTTGGTTGGGTACTCCTACGAGCAGTACTTC
- | once | 14 | TRBJ1-6 | TRBV6-5 | CASKGPWRDSPLHF | TGTGCCAGCAAGGGTCCTTGGCGGGATTCACCCCTCCACTTT
- | - | 17 | TRBJ1-3 | TRBV5-6 | CASSPSGRGVSGNTIYF | TGTGCCAGCAGCCCGTCTGGACGGGGTGTCTCTGGAAACACCATATATTTT
- | - | 14 | TRBJ1-2 | TRBV12-5 | CASGTRVTGYGYTF | TGTGCTAGTGGTACCAGGGTTACGGGCTATGGCTACACCTTC
- | - | 12 | TRBJ1-2 | TRBV29-1 | CSVEVRVDGYTF | TGCAGCGTTGAGGTCAGGGTGGACGGCTACACCTTC
- | - | 14 | TRBJ1-2 | TRBV5-4 | CASSPTQGLYGYTF | TGTGCCAGCAGCCCCACCCAGGGCCTCTATGGCTACACCTTC
- | - | 15 | TRBJ1-1 | TRBV28 | CASSSGASGDTEAFF | TGTGCCAGCAGTTCTGGGGCCTCGGGGGACACTGAAGCTTTCTTT